The sequence of this T cell receptor beta chain was determined in a study of T cells in Graves' hyperthyroidism and ophthalmopathy. Amplification targeted TCR beta CDR3 regions from RNA transcripts. Initially, a first-round RT-PCR of the TCR CDR3 employed the HTBI primer set. In TCRdb, the multiplex PCR reads were re-called with MiXCR into one record per CDR3 protein. The data show a few hundred thousand distinct CDR3 sequences, around 18% seen once. Many counts were recorded for this clonotype. The sample was blood. This receptor was identified in a middle-aged woman with Graves' ophthalmopathy.

CDR3 sequence: CASSTGTGIYEQYF. The CDR3 nucleotides read TGTGCCAGCAGTACCGGGACAGGGATCTACGAGCAGTACTTC. The rearrangement links TRBV6-1 to TRBJ2-7; 9 bases are a match to TRBD1. Unmatched junction bases numbered 5, after V lost 5 bases and J lost 3 bases. The CDR3 spans 14 residues. Germline CDR1 and CDR2: MNHNS and SASEGT.